This entry lists 26 T cell receptor beta chains sequenced from one sample in a study of cytomegalovirus exposure and HLA in healthy donors. Sequencing was performed with immunoSEQ multiplex PCR; in TCRdb, only in-frame clones are kept and a portion is missing. The repertoire holds 90,000 to 110,000 clones, with approximately 91% as singletons. The specimen was PBMCs. The receptors were gathered from a young woman in good health and CMV-seronegative.

This chain uses TRBV6-5 with TRBJ2-1, with D perhaps matching TRBD2 (5 bases). The CDR3 is 12 residues long. Germline values: CDR1 MNHEY, CDR2 SVGAGI. Between the trimmed V and J ends, which lost 7 bases and 4 bases, there was a span of 8 bases. The CDR3 DNA follows: TGTGCCAGCACGGGCGGGTACAATGAGCAGTTCTTC. As protein: CASTGGYNEQFF.

This chain uses TRBV9 with TRBJ1-1; D gene unclear. Trimming pared 7 bases from V and 4 bases from J, leaving 11 bases between. The CDR3 length is 12 residues. The germline gives CDR1 SGDLS, CDR2 YYNGEE. The CDR3 region is CASAGSATEAFF. CDR3 coding DNA: TGTGCCAGCGCGGGTAGCGCCACTGAAGCTTTCTTT.

The chain recombines TRBV11-3 with TRBJ2-1; D is perhaps TRBD2 (5 bases). The V end lost 5 bases, the J end lost 9 bases, and 11 bases lay between the germline ends. The CDR3 length is 12 residues. Germline loops: CDR1 SGHNT, CDR2 YENEEA. CDR3 sequence: CASSREGFEQFF. DNA of the CDR3: TGTGCCAGCAGCCGGGAAGGTTTTGAGCAGTTCTTC.

This CDR3 reads CASSLAPRNQPQHF. The CDR3 bases are TGTGCCAGCAGCTTGGCCCCCAGGAATCAGCCCCAGCATTTT. The chain employs TRBV5-5 and TRBJ1-5; D call uncertain. This CDR3 comprises 14 residues. Germline CDR1 is SGHKS and CDR2 is YYEKEE (reference sequence). V lost 0 bases, J lost 4 bases, and 8 bases lay in between. Filled out from reference TRBV5-5 and TRBJ1-5, the complete variable domain reads DAGVTQSPTHLIKTRGQQVTLRCSPISGHKSVSWYQQVLGQGPQFIFQYYEKEERGRGNFPDRFSARQFPNYSSELNVNALLLGDSALYLCASSLAPRNQPQHFGDGTRLSIL.

This chain joins TRBV28 and TRBJ2-7; the D is unclear. V lost 4 bases to trimming and J lost 6 bases, with 10 bases between them. CDR1 MDHEN and CDR2 SYDVKM come from the germline V gene. The CDR3 runs 12 residues. CDR3 sequence (DNA): TGTGCCAGCAGTTCCCGGGTATTCGAGCAGTACTTC. This gives the protein CASSSRVFEQYF.

This clone was observed a few times. The V call is TRBV2, the J call TRBJ2-7; TRBD1 matches 9 bases. Trimming at V came to 7 bases and at J to 2 bases, leaving 3 bases not matched to a gene. CDR1 is SNHLY and CDR2 is FYNNEI in the germline V gene. This CDR3 is 13 amino acids long. CDR3 protein: CASTGTGTYEQYF. The CDR3, as DNA: TGTGCCAGCACCGGGACAGGGACCTACGAGCAGTACTTC. Combining the CDR3 with reference TRBV2 and TRBJ2-7 gives the whole variable domain EPEVTQTPSHQVTQMGQEVILRCVPISNHLYFYWYRQILGQKVEFLVSFYNNEISEKSEIFDDQFSVERPDGSNFTLKIRSTKLEDSAMYFCASTGTGTYEQYFGPGTRLTVT.

The DNA of the CDR3 is TGCGCCAGCAGCCAAACGGGACAGGGGGGCTACACCTTC. Its protein product is CASSQTGQGGYTF. The rearrangement links TRBV4-1 to TRBJ1-2; 10 nucleotides align to TRBD1. Germline CDR1 and CDR2: MGHRA and YSYEKL. The CDR3 has 13 amino acids. Losses at the gene ends were 2 bases for V and 8 bases for J; bases not matched to a gene: 2.

The chain uses TRBV2 and TRBJ2-7; 10 nucleotides agree with TRBD2. The CDR3 sequence is 15 residues long. Germline V gene sequence: CDR1 SNHLY, CDR2 FYNNEI. J was trimmed by 6 bases and V by 5 bases; bases with no gene match: 10. The CDR3 DNA is TGTGCCAGCAGTTTTCAAGCGGGGGGGCCGGGCGAGCAGTACTTC. This encodes CASSFQAGGPGEQYF.

This chain links TRBV4-1 with TRBJ2-1; TRBD2 matches 11 bases. Germline CDR1 MGHRA, CDR2 YSYEKL. The ends lost 4 bases at V and 7 bases at J; junction bases unmatched: 12. The CDR3 loop spans 17 amino acids. CDR3 coding DNA: TGCGCCAGCAGCCGAGGGGGACTAGCGGTCCTCGGGAATGAGCAGTTCTTC. Its translation is CASSRGGLAVLGNEQFF.

This chain connects TRBV6-1 to TRBJ1-1; a possible D gene is TRBD1 (5 bases). The CDR3 loop spans 13 amino acids. The germline V and J ends were trimmed by 6 bases and 3 bases, with 11 bases remaining between them. From germline, CDR1 is MNHNS and CDR2 SASEGT. CDR3 DNA sequence: TGTGCCAGCAGAGTAGACAGATACACTGAAGCTTTCTTT. Its protein is CASRVDRYTEAFF.

This chain uses TRBV21-1 with TRBJ2-1; the tabulated D call, TRBD2, remains unverified against the DNA. TRBV21-1 constitutes a pseudogene. The CDR3 runs to 15 residues. The CDR3 sequence: CASSNPSGPYNEQFF. The CDR3 bases are TGTGCCAGCAGCAACCCTAGCGGCCCATACAATGAGCAGTTCTTC.

The rearrangement joins TRBV5-1 to TRBJ1-4, with 7 bases that match TRBD1. Germline lookup yields CDR1 SGHRS and CDR2 YFSETQ. The CDR3 length is 15 residues. Trimming at V came to 4 bases and at J to 6 bases, leaving 9 bases not matched to a gene. In DNA, the CDR3 is TGCGCCAGCAGCGAGGGGGCCGCCACCCATGAAAAACTGTTTTTT. Its translation is CASSEGAATHEKLFF.

This chain connects TRBV6-5 to TRBJ2-7; 7 bases are a match to TRBD2. J gave up 2 bases and V 0 bases, and 4 bases lay outside the gene matches. CDR3 length: 15 amino acids. Germline assignment: CDR1 MNHEY and CDR2 SVGAGI. This CDR3 reads CASSYSLAAPYEQYF. In nucleotides, the CDR3 is TGTGCCAGCAGTTACTCCCTAGCGGCCCCCTACGAGCAGTACTTC.

This chain links TRBV28 with TRBJ2-2, with a possible D match to TRBD2 (5 bases). V was shortened by 10 bases and J by 2 bases, with 14 bases between the two germline ends. CDR3 length equals 14 residues. The germline V gene encodes CDR1 MDHEN and CDR2 SYDVKM. The CDR3 spells CAIEGSLNTGELFF. The CDR3 nucleotides read TGTGCCATCGAGGGAAGTCTTAACACCGGGGAGCTGTTTTTT.

The gene calls are TRBV19 and TRBJ1-5; 8 positions agree with TRBD1. The CDR3 loop spans 14 amino acids. CDR1 is LNHDA, CDR2 SQIVND, per germline (reference sequence). Trimming removed 5 bases from V and 7 bases from J; junction bases left unmatched: 7. The CDR3 region is CASSPGQGGQPQHF. The CDR3 DNA is TGTGCCAGTAGTCCCGGACAGGGTGGACAGCCCCAGCATTTT. Full variable domain (missing parts from reference TRBV19 and TRBJ1-5): DGGITQSPKYLFRKEGQNVTLSCEQNLNHDAMYWYRQDPGQGLRLIYYSQIVNDFQKGDIAEGYSVSREKKESFPLTVTSAQKNPTAFYLCASSPGQGGQPQHFGDGTRLSIL.

This chain links TRBV27 with TRBJ1-4; D not resolved. V was trimmed by 6 bases and J by 3 bases, leaving 11 bases between them. The germline gives CDR1 MNHEY, CDR2 SMNVEV (reference sequence). CDR3 size: 14 residues. The CDR3 nucleotides are TGTGCCAGCAGCTCAGAAGTGGCTAATGAAAAACTGTTTTTT. Protein sequence: CASSSEVANEKLFF.

CDR3 amino acids: CASSLGALESSNQPQHF. CDR3 nucleotide sequence: TGCGCCAGCAGCTTGGGGGCGTTAGAAAGTAGCAATCAGCCCCAGCATTTT. The rearrangement joins TRBV5-1 to TRBJ1-5; no definite D call. Germline V gene data show CDR1 as SGHRS and CDR2 as YFSETQ. Between the trimmed V and J ends, which lost 0 bases and 0 bases, there was a span of 13 bases. The CDR3 consists of 17 residues.

The chain carries TRBV14 and TRBJ1-1, with D perhaps matching TRBD1 (5 bases). The germline CDR1 and CDR2 sequences are SGHDN and FVKESK. This CDR3 contains 16 residues. Trimming removed 0 bases at V and 3 bases at J, with 14 bases between. CDR3 DNA sequence: TGTGCCAGCAGCCAAGATGGGGAGGGACGCGACACTGAAGCTTTCTTT. Translating gives CASSQDGEGRDTEAFF.

For the CDR3, the DNA is TGTGCCAGCAGCCGACAGACCACCGGGGAGCTGTTTTTT. Encoded protein: CASSRQTTGELFF. The rearrangement links TRBV6-4 to TRBJ2-2; tentatively, D is TRBD1 (5 bases). Germline-derived CDR1 and CDR2 are MRHNA and SNTAGT. V was trimmed by 6 bases and J by 4 bases, leaving 9 bases between them. The CDR3 loop spans 13 amino acids.

The CDR3 nucleotides read TGCAGCGTTGAAGACTCCGGGGGATCCTACGAGCAGTACTTC. The encoded protein is CSVEDSGGSYEQYF. The rearrangement uses TRBV29-1 and TRBJ2-7, with a possible D match to TRBD2 (6 bases). This CDR3 comprises 14 residues. V was clipped by 0 bases and J by 1 base, with 10 bases between them. Germline V CDR1 and CDR2: SQVTM, ANQGSEA.

This chain links TRBV2 with TRBJ2-5; 8 bases are shared with TRBD2. After removal of 5 bases from V and 5 bases from J, the junction contained 10 bases not matched to a gene. The CDR3 is 15 residues long. Germline-derived CDR1 and CDR2 are SNHLY and FYNNEI. The CDR3 protein is CASSSPLAARETQYF. CDR3 nucleotide sequence: TGTGCCAGCAGTAGCCCACTAGCGGCCAGGGAGACCCAGTACTTC.

This rearrangement joins TRBV6-6 to TRBJ2-5; 10 nucleotides match TRBD2. In germline, CDR1 is MNHNY, CDR2 SVGAGI (reference sequence). The CDR3 runs to 15 residues. V lost 2 bases to trimming and J lost 5 bases; unmatched junction nucleotides: 5. The CDR3 region is CASSYSSGGLETQYF. The CDR3 bases are TGTGCCAGCAGTTACAGTAGCGGGGGGCTGGAGACCCAGTACTTC.

CDR3 protein: CASSGEPHPYEQYF. The CDR3 coding sequence is TGTGCCAGCAGCGGAGAACCCCATCCCTACGAGCAGTACTTC. The chain joins TRBV9 to TRBJ2-7, with D unclear. This CDR3 spans 14 amino acids. Germline CDR1 and CDR2: SGDLS and YYNGEE. The V end lost 3 bases, the J end lost 2 bases, and 12 bases lay between the germline ends.

This chain connects TRBV5-5 to TRBJ1-2; D gene ambiguous. V was shortened by 4 bases and J by 3 bases, with 16 bases between the two germline ends. Germline V gives CDR1 SGHKS, CDR2 YYEKEE (reference sequence). The CDR3 runs 15 residues. CDR3 sequence reads: CASSPGGVNYYGYTF. CDR3 coding DNA: TGTGCCAGCAGCCCTGGCGGGGTTAACTACTATGGCTACACCTTC.

This clone was observed a handful of times. The gene calls are TRBV6-1 and TRBJ2-5; 8 bases line up with TRBD1. The CDR3 is 18 amino acids. V gave up 0 bases and J gave up 3 bases; unmatched junction bases: 12. Germline values: CDR1 MNHNS, CDR2 SASEGT. The CDR3 nucleotides are TGTGCCAGCAGTGAAGCGCGCGTTAAAGGGACAGGAGAAGAGACCCAGTACTTC. It translates to CASSEARVKGTGEETQYF.

The chain couples TRBV2 to TRBJ1-2, with D possibly matching TRBD1 (5 bases). CDR3 length: 13 residues. Trimming cost V 9 bases and J 7 bases, with 18 bases left between them. Germline CDR1 reads SNHLY; CDR2 reads FYNNEI. CDR3 sequence reads: CARGGPGTGGYTF. Written as DNA, the CDR3 is TGTGCCAGGGGGGGTCCAGGGACCGGTGGCTACACCTTC. The full variable domain, in which reference TRBV2 and TRBJ1-2 provide the parts outside the CDR3, is EPEVTQTPSHQVTQMGQEVILRCVPISNHLYFYWYRQILGQKVEFLVSFYNNEISEKSEIFDDQFSVERPDGSNFTLKIRSTKLEDSAMYFCARGGPGTGGYTFGSGTRLTVV.